Below, one T cell receptor beta chain is given with its context. Methods used by the authors: Reference gene primer amplification gave nucleated cell count estimates. TCRdb's copy holds only in-frame clones and misses some; the assay was immunoSEQ multiplex PCR. V, J and clone size are those of that table, while D and trimming were read from the DNA. The sample lists approximately 58,000 clones, roughly four fifths occurring once. This sample is part of a study of blood T cell repertoires in COVID-19. As for the study in general: COVID-19 samples, acute and convalescent, were from the United States, Italy and Spain. PBMCs, B-cell-depleted T cells, or T cells provided the cDNA or gDNA that made up the material.

The ends lost 1 base at V and 3 bases at J; junction bases unmatched: 9. Germline assignment: CDR1 SGHNT and CDR2 YENEEA. The CDR3 sequence is 18 residues long. Seattle cases were enrolled at active infection and followed longitudinally. The receptor was isolated from a man between 60 and 70 years old with COVID-19, enrolled during active disease. The sequencing sample was made of peripheral blood. This rearrangement joins TRBV11-3 to TRBJ2-7; TRBD2 aligns across 13 bases. The CDR3 here is CASSLGSGTSGINYEQYF. The CDR3, as DNA: TGTGCCAGCAGCTTAGGCTCTGGGACTAGCGGGATTAACTACGAGCAGTACTTC.